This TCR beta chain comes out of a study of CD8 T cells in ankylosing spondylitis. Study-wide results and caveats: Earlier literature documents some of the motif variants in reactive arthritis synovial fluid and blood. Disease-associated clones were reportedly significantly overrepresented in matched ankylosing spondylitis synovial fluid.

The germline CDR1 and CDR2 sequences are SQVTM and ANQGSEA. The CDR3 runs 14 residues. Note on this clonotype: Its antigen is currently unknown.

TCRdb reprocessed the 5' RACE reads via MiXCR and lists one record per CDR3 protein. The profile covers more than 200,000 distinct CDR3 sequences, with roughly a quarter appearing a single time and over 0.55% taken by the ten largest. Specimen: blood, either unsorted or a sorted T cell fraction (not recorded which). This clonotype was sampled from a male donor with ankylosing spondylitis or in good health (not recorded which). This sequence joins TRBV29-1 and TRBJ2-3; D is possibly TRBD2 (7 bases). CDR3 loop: CSTKGGLGTDTQYF. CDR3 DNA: TGCAGTACGAAGGGGGGGTTAGGTACAGATACGCAGTATTTT.